This entry describes one T cell receptor beta chain. Which antigen it targets is not known. Nothing much larger sits one base from this clone, and base qualities are not available. The data derive from a study of OX40 agonist ivuxolimab in advanced cancers. With regard to the full study: Ivuxolimab was a fully human IgG2 agonistic monoclonal antibody targeting the costimulatory receptor OX40 (CD134). Intravenous ivuxolimab was administered to patients every 2 weeks at six dose levels: 0.01, 0.1, 0.3, 1.5, 3 and 10 mg/kg. Of the roughly 52 dose-escalation patients, hepatocellular carcinoma was present in about 19, melanoma in about 15, renal cell carcinoma in 9 and head and neck cancer in 9. The dose-escalation cohort was 82.7% male with a mean age of roughly 62 years, ranging from about 20 to 80. Patients were allowed to have had prior anti-PD-1, anti-PD-L1 or anti-CTLA-4 therapy, and roughly two fifths of the dose-escalation patients had been treated with checkpoint inhibitors. Partial responses were achieved by three dose-escalation patients, of whom one had hepatocellular carcinoma and two had cutaneous melanoma. Peripheral TCRbeta sequencing aimed to test whether ivuxolimab altered TCR sequence diversity and caused clonal T-cell expansion. The monotherapy dose-escalation portion (N of about 52 patients) of the phase I ivuxolimab trial is reported in the paper.

V and J are truncated by 0 bases and 9 bases respectively, leaving an intervening sequence of 4 bases. CDR1 and CDR2 are drawn from the germline V gene: SQVTM, ANQGSEA. The CDR3 spans 10 residues, from the cysteine through the phenylalanine. Only the CDR3 DNA is retained, 30 bases long and in frame from the first base. Points the paper makes about the study in general: On average, CD8+ T cells showed more expanded clones than CD4+ T cells after ivuxolimab. Clonal expansion of both CD4+ and CD8+ blood T cells was observed from baseline to week 6 at doses 0.1 to 3.0 mg/kg. In the 0.1-3.0 mg/kg groups, partial responders had among the lowest normalized peripheral clonal expansion, particularly in CD8+ T cells. Low levels of normalized T-cell clonal expansion were also shown by some nonresponding patients. Which antigens the clonally expanded peripheral T cells were specific for was not determined.

For sequencing of the TCRbeta CDR3 region, genomic DNA was extracted from the sorted cells. The immunoSEQ Assay was used for sequencing of TCRbeta CDR3 regions. The source is immuneACCESS, and TCRdb retained only in-frame sequences with V and J called. Part of the clones is not carried over; for the studies checked, unresolved V genes explain less than half of this, and the remainder is unexplained. This sample has roughly 90,000 clones in its table, and just over 90% of those were observed once. Less than 0.75% of the sample is held by the ten biggest clonotypes. Patients with autoimmune disease history or receiving systemic immunosuppression were excluded from the trial. Peripheral blood for TCR sequencing was drawn from every dose cohort at baseline, at cycle 4 day 1 and at cycle 7 day 1. The samples were drawn from a first-in-human, open-label, multicenter phase I dose-escalation trial of ivuxolimab. Adults with locally advanced or metastatic head and neck squamous cell, hepatocellular, melanoma or renal cell carcinoma were enrolled in the trial. Before TCR sequencing, CD4+ T cells and CD8+ T cells from peripheral blood were sorted into separate populations.

This chain is built from TRBV29-1 and TRBJ2-3; the D gene remains uncertain. This sample comprised CD4+ or CD8+ T cells sorted from blood, obtained in a trial of the OX40 agonist ivuxolimab. The TCR was taken from an adult with an advanced solid tumor such as melanoma, head and neck, liver or kidney cancer. The CDR3 corresponds to CSVEEVTQYF. The sequenced DNA: TGCAGCGTTGAAGAAGTAACGCAGTATTTT.